Shown below are 25 T cell receptor beta chains from a single sample sequenced in a study of circulating CD8 cells and anti-PD-1 response in melanoma. From live CD3+CD8+TCRalphabeta+ cells, four PD-1 and/or TIGIT subsets were sorted. Using around 16 ng of total RNA, TCR libraries were made with the QIAseq Immune Repertoire TCR panel. TCRdb analysed the reads with MiXCR anew, one entry per CDR3 protein. Of some 580 distinct CDR3 sequences listed, about 6.2% are singletons. Specimen: CD8+ T cells from PBMCs, collected at baseline or after one month of anti-PD-1 therapy (not recorded which). The receptor set was obtained from a human donor with melanoma.

This clonotype is labeled medium-sized. V and J are TRBV12-3 or TRBV12-4 and TRBJ1-5; D is uncertain. The CDR3 contains 14 residues. Trimming removed 2 bases from V and 11 bases from J, with 16 bases in between. The CDR3 sequence: CASSLKGAVETQHF. CDR3 nucleotides: TGTGCCAGCAGTTTAAAAGGCGCCGTTGAGACCCAGCATTTT.

The gene calls are TRBV19 and TRBJ1-2; 7 positions agree with TRBD1. Per germline, CDR1 LNHDA and CDR2 SQIVND (reference sequence). The CDR3 runs 13 residues. The junction had 8 bases not matched to a gene; V was cut back by 6 bases and J by 7 bases. CDR3 sequence (DNA): TGTGCCAGTAGAGGGGGACAGAAAACTGGCTACACCTTC. Translated, it gives CASRGGQKTGYTF.

Sample share makes this clonotype large. The chain employs TRBV18 and TRBJ2-7, with 13 bases fitting TRBD2. The trim removed 2 bases at V and 4 bases at J, leaving 5 bases unmatched. The CDR3 has 16 amino acids. Germline loops: CDR1 KGHSH, CDR2 LQKENI. The chain's CDR3 is CASSPSRTSGGYEQYF. For the CDR3, the DNA is TGTGCCAGCTCACCATCAAGGACTAGCGGGGGTTACGAGCAGTACTTC.

By proportion, this clonotype is large (0.1 to 1%). CDR3 residues: CASSPQGGRGAEAFF. Written as DNA, the CDR3 is TGTGCCAGCAGTCCGCAGGGGGGCCGGGGGGCTGAAGCTTTCTTT. The V gene is TRBV2, the J gene TRBJ1-1; 7 bases are a match to TRBD1. With 5 bases clipped from V and 6 bases from J, the junction kept 12 bases outside the gene matches. CDR1 is SNHLY and CDR2 is FYNNEI in the germline V gene. The CDR3 totals 15 residues.

This clonotype is classed as large. This chain uses TRBV12-3 or TRBV12-4 with TRBJ2-1, with TRBD2 identical over 7 bases. Trimming cost V 5 bases and J 0 bases; bases outside gene matches: 13. The CDR3 totals 18 residues. CDR3 sequence (DNA): TGTGCCAGCAGTCCCACGGGCGGGCTAGCGGCCTCCTACAATGAGCAGTTCTTC. The encoded protein is CASSPTGGLAASYNEQFF.

This clonotype is classed as medium-sized. V usage is TRBV12-3 or TRBV12-4 and J usage is TRBJ2-7; 7 bases line up with TRBD1. The CDR3 runs to 14 residues. Trimming removed 6 bases from V and 0 bases from J; junction bases left unmatched: 5. CDR3 loop: CASSGQASSYEQYF. DNA of the CDR3: TGTGCCAGCAGCGGACAGGCAAGCTCCTACGAGCAGTACTTC.

This clonotype rates as large. The rearrangement uses TRBV25-1 and TRBJ1-5; D remains ambiguous. Germline-derived CDR1 and CDR2 are MGHDK and SYGVNS. The CDR3 extends over 15 amino acids. The V end was cut by 2 bases, the J end by 0 bases, with 8 bases between. CDR3 in DNA: TGTGCCAGCAGTGAACAAGGGCATAGCAATCAGCCCCAGCATTTT. Its protein is CASSEQGHSNQPQHF. Filled out from reference TRBV25-1 and TRBJ1-5, the complete variable domain reads EADIYQTPRYLVIGTGKKITLECSQTMGHDKMYWYQQDPGMELHLIHYSYGVNSTEKGDLSSESTVSRIRTEHFPLTLESARPSHTSQYLCASSEQGHSNQPQHFGDGTRLSIL.

This clonotype counts as medium-sized (0.01 to 0.1%). V and J are TRBV23-1 and TRBJ2-5; D may correspond to TRBD1 or TRBD2 (5 bases each). TRBV23-1 counts as an open reading frame of uncertain function. The CDR3 extends over 15 amino acids. Trimming cost V 0 bases and J 2 bases, with 10 bases left between them. CDR3 in amino acids: CASSQSRDGQETQYF. In DNA form, the CDR3 reads TGCGCCAGCAGTCAATCCAGGGACGGTCAAGAGACCCAGTACTTC.

This clonotype is medium-sized (0.01 to 0.1%) within its sample. In DNA form, the CDR3 reads TGCAGCGTGACAGAGTATACGCAGTATTTT. Translating it yields CSVTEYTQYF. This rearrangement joins TRBV29-1 to TRBJ2-3; possible D gene TRBD1, 5 bases. The V gene's germline CDR1 is SQVTM and CDR2 ANQGSEA. This CDR3 is 10 amino acids long. Between the trimmed V and J ends, which lost 6 bases and 7 bases, there was a span of 8 bases.

Relative to its sample, this clonotype is large. The rearrangement links TRBV28 to TRBJ2-2; no clear D. With 3 bases removed from V and 3 bases from J, the gap between germline ends came to 11 bases. Germline lookup yields CDR1 MDHEN and CDR2 SYDVKM. The CDR3 extends over 15 amino acids. The CDR3 protein is CASSFLGKDTGELFF. The CDR3, as DNA: TGTGCCAGCAGTTTTTTGGGGAAGGACACCGGGGAGCTGTTTTTT.

This clonotype was seen only a few times. A much larger clone differs from this one at a single base, so this may be a read error. V is TRBV12-3 or TRBV12-4 and J is TRBJ1-5; D remains unclear. V was pared by 2 bases and J by 15 bases, with 20 bases between. CDR3 length equals 14 residues. CDR3 amino acids: CASSLKGAVETRHF. For the CDR3, the DNA is TGTGCCAGCAGTTTAAAAGGCGCCGTTGAGACCCGGCATTTT.

Relative to its sample, this clonotype is medium-sized (0.01 to 0.1%). The J gene is TRBJ2-7, the V gene TRBV7-9, with 8 bases aligning to TRBD2. The CDR3 has 15 amino acids. Germline V gene lookup returns CDR1 SEHNR and CDR2 FQNEAQ (reference sequence). V lost 2 bases, J lost 6 bases, and 9 bases stayed unmatched. The CDR3: CASSLISGAPPEQYF. The CDR3 bases are TGTGCCAGCAGCTTAATTAGCGGGGCTCCTCCCGAGCAGTACTTC.

This clonotype ranks as medium-sized. This rearrangement joins TRBV4-1 to TRBJ2-7; TRBD2 matches at 9 bases. The CDR3 has 16 residues. After removal of 0 bases from V and 6 bases from J, the junction contained 9 bases not matched to a gene. The germline gives CDR1 MGHRA, CDR2 YSYEKL. CDR3 sequence reads: CASSQDGPSGDAEQYF. The CDR3 bases are TGCGCCAGCAGCCAAGATGGTCCTAGCGGGGACGCCGAGCAGTACTTC.

This clonotype is deemed medium-sized. The chain combines TRBV28 with TRBJ1-2; unclear D gene. Trimming took 6 bases from V and 8 from J, leaving 22 bases between them. This CDR3 contains 15 residues. The germline gives CDR1 MDHEN, CDR2 SYDVKM. CDR3 amino acids: CASRLPTGGGSGYTF. In DNA form, the CDR3 reads TGTGCCAGCAGACTCCCAACTGGTGGCGGGAGCGGCTACACCTTC.

By frequency in the sample, this clonotype is large (0.1 to 1%). V and J are TRBV4-2 and TRBJ1-6; 9 positions match TRBD1. Germline loops: CDR1 LGHNA, CDR2 YNFKEQ. The CDR3 runs to 16 residues. Trimming removed 0 bases from V and 9 bases from J; junction bases left unmatched: 6. CDR3 coding DNA: TGTGCCAGCAGCCAAGATTCGGGACAGGGCAGTTCACCCCTCCACTTT. Amino acids: CASSQDSGQGSSPLHF.

Sample share makes this clonotype large (0.1 to 1%). The J gene is TRBJ1-5, the V gene TRBV20-1; no reliable D call. The CDR3 extends over 14 amino acids. Germline CDR1 reads DFQATT; CDR2 reads SNEGSKA (reference sequence). Deletions cut 3 bases from V and 6 bases from J, with 15 bases between. CDR3 in amino acids: CSARTSSEVQPQHF. DNA for the CDR3: TGCAGTGCTAGGACCTCTTCAGAAGTTCAGCCCCAGCATTTT.

By sample share, this clonotype is medium-sized (0.01 to 0.1%). Sequence at one end of the junction differs from germline and may be a read error. V gene TRBV4-1 combines with J gene TRBJ2-7; 9 nucleotides line up with TRBD2. CDR3 length: 16 residues. The V gene's germline CDR1 is MGHRA and CDR2 YSYEKL. As DNA, the CDR3 is TGCGCCAGCAGCCAAGAGGCGGCGGGGGGGCTGTACGAGCGGTACTTC. Its protein is CASSQEAAGGLYERYF.

V gene TRBV20-1 combines with J gene TRBJ2-1, with a weak D call TRBD2 (6 bases). CDR1 and CDR2 (germline): DFQATT, SNEGSKA (reference sequence). The CDR3 contains 13 residues. In DNA form, the CDR3 reads TGCAGCGCATTTCGGGGGACCTACAATGAGCAGTTCTTC. It encodes CSAFRGTYNEQFF.

This clonotype is hyperexpanded (1% or more) by share. The rearrangement uses TRBV28 and TRBJ2-1; D may be TRBD2 (5 bases). V was cut by 5 bases and J by 0 bases, with 11 bases left in between. Germline V gene lookup returns CDR1 MDHEN and CDR2 SYDVKM. The CDR3 totals 15 residues. The CDR3 protein is CASSRGESSYNEQFF. CDR3 nucleotides: TGTGCCAGCAGTCGGGGTGAAAGCTCCTACAATGAGCAGTTCTTC.

This clonotype is medium-sized. The chain is built from TRBV7-6 and TRBJ2-7; TRBD2 aligns across 8 bases. There are 15 residues in the CDR3. Germline trimming cut 3 bases from V and 0 bases from J; bases unmatched to any gene: 4. CDR1 is SGHVS and CDR2 is FNYEAQ in the germline V gene. The CDR3 loop is CASSFESGGSYEQYF. CDR3 DNA: TGTGCCAGCAGCTTCGAAAGCGGGGGCTCCTACGAGCAGTACTTC.

This clonotype is deemed medium-sized. The chain employs TRBV3-1 and TRBJ2-7; D is tentatively TRBD1 or TRBD2 (5 bases each). V lost 4 bases to trimming and J lost 0 bases, with 13 bases between them. CDR3 size: 15 residues. Germline V gene data show CDR1 as LGHDT and CDR2 as YNNKEL (reference sequence). The CDR3 nucleotides read TGTGCCAGCAGCCCCGGGACCGTATTCTCCTACGAGCAGTACTTC. Amino acids: CASSPGTVFSYEQYF.

In its sample, this clonotype is medium-sized. This chain joins TRBV15 and TRBJ2-7; 7 nucleotides align to TRBD1. Trimming took 2 bases from V and 0 from J; bases not matched to a gene: 4. Germline V gene lookup returns CDR1 LNHNV and CDR2 YYDKDF (reference sequence). The CDR3 is 15 amino acids. In nucleotides, the CDR3 is TGTGCCACCAGCAGACTCCGGGACAGCTCCTACGAGCAGTACTTC. Translating it yields CATSRLRDSSYEQYF.

This clonotype is termed medium-sized. The chain couples TRBV20-1 to TRBJ2-3; the match to TRBD2 covers 9 bases. Germline V gene lookup returns CDR1 DFQATT and CDR2 SNEGSKA (reference sequence). The V and J ends lost 5 bases and 2 bases, in that order; junction bases with no gene match: 5. The CDR3 is made up of 14 amino acids. In nucleotides, the CDR3 is TGCAGTGCTTATAGCGGGGGACACACAGATACGCAGTATTTT. Encoded protein: CSAYSGGHTDTQYF.

By frequency in the sample, this clonotype is medium-sized (0.01 to 0.1%). V and J are TRBV6-1 and TRBJ1-1; D unresolved. Germline lookup yields CDR1 MNHNS and CDR2 SASEGT. The V and J ends lost 1 base and 7 bases respectively, with 10 bases between them. The CDR3 has 13 residues. CDR3 sequence reads: CASSEGERSEAFF. The DNA of the CDR3 is TGTGCCAGCAGTGAAGGAGAGAGGAGTGAAGCTTTCTTT.

By share, this clonotype counts as medium-sized. V usage is TRBV19 and J usage is TRBJ2-7; D possibly uses TRBD1 or TRBD2 (6 bases each). V dropped 4 bases and J dropped 7 bases, with 14 bases sitting between them. The CDR3 runs to 13 residues. CDR1 and CDR2 from the germline V gene are LNHDA and SQIVND (reference sequence). CDR3 in DNA: TGTGCCAGTAGTAGCAACCGGGGGCAGGAGCAGTACTTC. Protein: CASSSNRGQEQYF.